The 14 T cell receptor beta chains given below trace back to one sample, sequenced in a study of T cells in Graves' hyperthyroidism and ophthalmopathy. The CDR3 regions of TCR beta were amplified from RNA transcripts. Carried out on the TCR CDR3, a first-round RT-PCR used the HTBI primer set. TCRdb reanalysed the multiplex PCR reads using MiXCR and keeps one entry per CDR3 protein. The data show 550,000 to 700,000 distinct CDR3 sequences, with about 45% seen just once and roughly 19% held by the top ten. Sequencing was carried out using peripheral blood or thyroid tissue (not recorded which). The source of these receptors is an adult woman with Graves' disease, either hyperthyroidism or ophthalmopathy (not recorded which).

This clonotype was detected many times. The chain combines TRBV20-1 with TRBJ2-5, with a weak D call TRBD2 (5 bases). Germline assignment: CDR1 DFQATT and CDR2 SNEGSKA (reference sequence). This CDR3 is built from 13 residues. Trimming removed 4 bases at V and 4 bases at J, with 13 bases between. As DNA, the CDR3 is TGCAGTGCTAACCCCTTCAGCGGAGAGACCCAGTACTTC. This gives the protein CSANPFSGETQYF.

This clonotype was counted at least ten times. The V call is TRBV20-1, the J call TRBJ2-2, with D possibly TRBD1 on 5 matching bases. The CDR3 is 17 amino acids. Trimming cost V 3 bases and J 1 base, with 18 bases left between them. In germline, CDR1 is DFQATT, CDR2 SNEGSKA (reference sequence). The DNA for the CDR3 is TGCAGTGCTAGCCTACCTATGGGGCGAGAGAACACCGGGGAGCTGTTTTTT. The encoded protein is CSASLPMGRENTGELFF.

As concerns this clonotype: A much larger clone differs from this one at a single base, so this may be a read error. The chain links TRBV15 to TRBJ2-5; D is tentatively TRBD1 or TRBD2 (6 bases each). This CDR3 has 15 amino acids. CDR1 is LNHNV, CDR2 YYDKDF, per germline (reference sequence). The CDR3 here is CASSLTVRGGETQYF. In nucleotides, the CDR3 is TGTGCCAGCAGCCTCACCGTCAGGGGAGGAGAGACCCAGTACTTC.

This clonotype was found a few times. The CDR3 region has the DNA TGTGCCAGCAGCGGCCGGGGACACCCGACCGAGCAGTACTTC. Translated, it gives CASSGRGHPTEQYF. The chain has TRBV7-2 and TRBJ2-7; weak D call: TRBD1 (6 bases). Between the trimmed V and J ends, which lost 5 bases and 6 bases, there was a span of 17 bases. CDR1 is SGHTA, CDR2 FQGNSA, per germline. This CDR3 has 14 residues.

This clonotype was observed at least ten times. V usage is TRBV6-5 and J usage is TRBJ2-7; tentatively, D is TRBD2 (6 bases). The germline CDR1 and CDR2 sequences are MNHEY and SVGAGI. This CDR3 spans 17 amino acids. V dropped 5 bases and J dropped 0 bases, with 20 bases sitting between them. DNA for the CDR3: TGTGCCAGCAGTCGACGGGAACTAGCTGATAGCTCCTACGAGCAGTACTTC. It codes for CASSRRELADSSYEQYF.

This chain uses TRBV5-6 with TRBJ2-7; tentative D call: TRBD2 (6 bases). V was pared by 0 bases and J by 3 bases, with 13 bases between. Germline loops: CDR1 SGHDT, CDR2 YYEEEE. This CDR3 has 15 amino acids. In nucleotides, the CDR3 is TGTGCCAGCAGCTTGGGTACTAGCTACGACTACGAGCAGTACTTC. It yields the protein CASSLGTSYDYEQYF.

This clonotype was seen only a few times. The chain recombines TRBV15 with TRBJ2-2; 7 nucleotides line up with TRBD1. Trimming took 2 bases from V and 17 from J; bases not matched to a gene: 5. The CDR3 sequence is 11 residues long. Germline loops: CDR1 LNHNV, CDR2 YYDKDF (reference sequence). This CDR3 is CATSRRDRAFF. DNA for the CDR3: TGTGCCACCAGCAGAAGGGACAGAGCTTTTTTT.

V usage is TRBV25-1 and J usage is TRBJ2-7, with a possible D match to TRBD1 (6 bases). The CDR3 loop spans 16 amino acids. V was clipped by 5 bases and J by 3 bases, with 20 bases between them. Germline lookup yields CDR1 MGHDK and CDR2 SYGVNS. The CDR3 here is CASSYRGQGLFYEQYF. The CDR3 nucleotides read TGTGCCAGCAGTTATCGTGGGCAGGGGCTTTTCTACGAGCAGTACTTC.

This clonotype was seen repeatedly, ten times or more. This chain links TRBV4-1 with TRBJ1-2; the D gene is possibly TRBD1 (6 bases). CDR1 and CDR2 (germline): MGHRA, YSYEKL. The CDR3 loop spans 16 amino acids. The V gene lost 5 bases and the J gene lost 6 bases, with 22 bases spanning the gap. The CDR3 region is CASSSPSGAASNGYTF. CDR3 DNA: TGCGCCAGCAGCTCCCCCTCAGGGGCGGCATCCAATGGCTACACCTTC.

This clonotype was counted many times. The chain uses TRBV12-3 or TRBV12-4 and TRBJ1-1; D not certain. This CDR3 has 13 amino acids. V was clipped by 3 bases and J by 5 bases, with 10 bases between them. The DNA for the CDR3 is TGTGCCAGCAGTTTGATGGGTCAGACTGAAGCTTTCTTT. It codes for CASSLMGQTEAFF.

This clonotype has at least ten counts. This rearrangement joins TRBV5-1 to TRBJ1-1; D remains unclear. V lost 4 bases and J lost 1, with 11 bases in between. This CDR3 spans 14 amino acids. The germline V gene encodes CDR1 SGHRS and CDR2 YFSETQ. CDR3: CASSGRERNTEAFF. DNA for the CDR3: TGCGCCAGCAGCGGGAGGGAAAGGAACACTGAAGCTTTCTTT.

This clonotype was picked up a small number of times. The chain employs TRBV15 and TRBJ1-4; unclear D gene. The V gene lost 0 bases and the J gene lost 11 bases, with 10 bases spanning the gap. CDR3 length: 13 amino acids. Per germline, CDR1 LNHNV and CDR2 YYDKDF (reference sequence). The DNA for the CDR3 is TGTGCCACCAGCAGAGATCGCGCAGATAAACTGTTTTTT. It is translated as CATSRDRADKLFF.

A few counts support this clonotype. The chain is built from TRBV7-2 and TRBJ1-2, with a possible D match to TRBD1 (5 bases). V was shortened by 6 bases and J by 2 bases, with 19 bases between the two germline ends. The length of the CDR3 is 16 residues. The germline CDR1 and CDR2 sequences are SGHTA and FQGNSA. CDR3 sequence reads: CASSFPIGTVNYGYTF. CDR3 nucleotides: TGTGCCAGCAGTTTCCCCATCGGGACTGTCAACTATGGCTACACCTTC.

This clonotype was found a few times. The chain carries TRBV19 and TRBJ1-2; perhaps TRBD1 as D (5 bases). The CDR3 runs to 17 residues. V dropped 11 bases and J dropped 2 bases, with 27 bases sitting between them. Germline V gene sequence: CDR1 LNHDA, CDR2 SQIVND (reference sequence). In DNA form, the CDR3 reads TGTGCCTGGAGTGTAAAAGTAAGAAGGGGCAGAAACTATGGCTACACCTTC. This encodes CAWSVKVRRGRNYGYTF.